Detailed here is one T cell receptor (beta chain). The data derive from a study of blood T cell repertoires in COVID-19. Study context: From the United States, Italy and Spain came samples of acute and convalescent COVID-19. In each case, the material was cDNA or gDNA derived from T cells, B-cell-depleted T cells, or PBMCs.

The germline gives CDR1 SGHAT, CDR2 FQDESV (reference sequence). The CDR3 is 15 residues long. The V gene end was trimmed by 3 bases and the J gene end by 2 bases; junction bases not matched to a gene: 5. Assay: immunoSEQ multiplex PCR; the TCRdb copy retains only in-frame clones and omits some. The data contain under 300,000 clones, about nine tenths of them singletons. In terms of age and location, participants ranged from roughly 18 to 89 years and lived in under 30 US areas. Donors were grouped by their self-reported clinical history. V and J are TRBV11-1 and TRBJ2-3, with 7 bases aligning to TRBD2. Sequenced input: PBMCs or T cells enriched from blood (not recorded which). The source is a woman in her thirties with acute COVID-19. The CDR3 is CASSFGAGPTDTQYF. For the CDR3, the DNA is TGTGCCAGCAGCTTTGGAGCGGGACCCACAGATACGCAGTATTTT.